The clone carrying this T cell receptor beta chain was counted only a few times. As yet, its antigen is unknown. The data originate from a study of beta chain features in type 1 diabetes. Across the whole study: Cell yields, gender and age were comparable in patients and healthy donors. Whole-study results and caveats: Across patients, naive, central memory and Treg TCRB repertoires exhibited apparently greater similarity than was observed across healthy donors. Patients with type 1 diabetes carried fewer insertions and had more deletions at their VDJ junctions.

Every bit of the isolated RNA underwent reverse transcription, so sequencing read expressed TCRB transcripts. Repertoires were generated with immunoSEQ multiplex PCR, while TCRdb's copy carries only in-frame clones and drops some. The profile shows a few hundred thousand clones, less than 15% of them singletons. The CDR3 extends over 16 amino acids. Trimming stripped 5 bases from V and 0 bases from J, with 14 bases between. Germline CDR1 and CDR2: SNHLY and FYNNEI. Cell sorting via CD45RO/CCR7/CD25/CD127/CD95/CD27 was performed to obtain CD4+ naive, central memory, regulatory and stem cell-like memory cells.

The receptor was derived from a young woman in good health. The sequencing sample was made of naive CD4+ T cells from blood. The chain combines TRBV2 with TRBJ2-1; D may match TRBD1 or TRBD2 (5 bases each). The CDR3 bases are TGTGCCAGCAGTCAAGACAGTGGGAGCTCCTACAATGAGCAGTTCTTC. Translated: CASSQDSGSSYNEQFF. Full variable domain (remainder filled in from reference TRBV2 and TRBJ2-1): EPEVTQTPSHQVTQMGQEVILRCVPISNHLYFYWYRQILGQKVEFLVSFYNNEISEKSEIFDDQFSVERPDGSNFTLKIRSTKLEDSAMYFCASSQDSGSSYNEQFFGPGTRLTVL.